This is a list of T cell receptor beta chains from one sample in a study of T-cell reconstitution after alpha-beta-depleted transplantation in children. TCRdb used MiXCR to reprocess the PCR reads, holding one entry per CDR3 protein. The sample includes approximately 980,000 distinct CDR3 sequences, 25% to 30% of them seen just once. Sequences were derived from PBMCs, mostly from graft donor cells, sampled 360 days after TCRalphabeta/CD19-depleted stem cell transplant. The receptors shown here come from a boy under two years old who had a stem cell transplant for SCID, so the T cells may come from the graft donor. Both conserved end residues are part of each CDR3.

TRBJ2-7,TRBV9,CASSVDQGPYEQYF
TRBJ2-1,TRBV5-1,CASSIDRFRSDEQFF
TRBJ2-1,TRBV20-1,CSATRDGTNNEQFF
TRBJ2-3,TRBV11-2,CASSLVPGSGTDTQYF
TRBJ2-7,TRBV5-1,CASSLAGGGYEQYF
TRBJ2-7,TRBV27,CASSLLPEGSYEQYF
TRBJ2-3,TRBV7-9,CASSSLGLQQADTQYF
TRBJ1-5,TRBV5-6,CASSLRGRGNQPQHF
TRBJ1-2,TRBV6-1,CASSSPLENPYGYTF
TRBJ2-3,TRBV5-1,CASSPLLEPQYF
TRBJ1-5,TRBV3-1,CASSPAQGRSLHF
TRBJ1-1,TRBV7-9,CASSFRSVNTEAFF
TRBJ2-7,TRBV4-2,CASSQEPFPALEAYEQYF
TRBJ2-7,TRBV27,CASSFNGGHQYF
TRBJ1-3,TRBV4-2,CASSHAQGAAGNTIYF
TRBJ2-3,TRBV9,CASSVASGDGTDTQYF
TRBJ2-2,TRBV3-1,CASKVQLNTGELFF
TRBJ1-3,TRBV4-1,CASSQVKAGNTIYF
TRBJ2-1,TRBV24-1,CATSDLLEGKQFF
TRBJ2-2,TRBV24-1,CATSDPRVTGELFF
TRBJ2-3,TRBV6-5,CASSYSLVFGGGTDTQYF
TRBJ2-1,TRBV29-1,CSVHRVRNEQFF
TRBJ2-1,TRBV27,CASSLSGLAAEQFF
TRBJ2-3,TRBV15,CATSRDVIWATGSDTQYF
TRBJ1-4,TRBV5-5,CASSLFGRANEKLFF
TRBJ2-7,TRBV4-3,CASSQDQEPYEQYF
TRBJ2-7,TRBV15,CATTPQGSYEQYF
TRBJ1-1,TRBV5-1,CASSLAEGGVLTEAFF
TRBJ1-3,TRBV9,CASSVSGSGNTIYF
TRBJ2-3,TRBV4-1,CASGSGTGAPDTQYF
TRBJ2-5,TRBV4-1,CASSQEELEVETQYF
TRBJ1-2,TRBV7-9,CASSLSGGEGKSYTF
TRBJ2-3,TRBV6-1,CASSRTTSPDTQYF
TRBJ2-1,TRBV28,CAITPGTSRNEQFF
TRBJ2-5,TRBV18,CASSPNVGTETQYF
TRBJ2-5,TRBV20-1,CSASPPDGGGLETQYF
TRBJ2-5,TRBV6-5,CASSYSILGSGIQETQYF
TRBJ2-1,TRBV12-3/TRBV12-4,CASSLGGVRADEQFF
TRBJ2-7,TRBV7-2,CASSFLLAGASYEQYF
TRBJ2-3,TRBV28,CASSPGGTSINTQYF
TRBJ1-2,TRBV20-1,CSAQVGGYYGYTF
TRBJ2-7,TRBV20-1,CSARNPRAAYEQYF
TRBJ2-7,TRBV11-1,CASTETLVRDKAPYEQYF
TRBJ2-7,TRBV7-2,CASSLGSGKGYEQYF
TRBJ2-7,TRBV4-2,CASGQGGGDERYF
TRBJ2-2,TRBV12-3/TRBV12-4,CASSLAGKNTGELFF
TRBJ2-2,TRBV7-9,CASSFRGELFF
TRBJ2-2,TRBV7-2,CASSLRPSGDTGELFF
TRBJ2-2,TRBV28,CFSRDRGPGELFF
TRBJ2-3,TRBV4-1,CASSPQSGFVTDTQYF
TRBJ2-1,TRBV7-2,CASSLTHLAGGYNEQFF
TRBJ2-7,TRBV4-1,CASSQDSSGSYEQYF
TRBJ2-1,TRBV6-1,CASSLAGGPQNEQFF
TRBJ2-2,TRBV4-1,CASSQWGGLAGVGELFF
TRBJ2-2,TRBV6-5,CASSSSPFELFF
TRBJ2-5,TRBV20-1,CSAIPPPGQETQYF
TRBJ1-2,TRBV5-1,CASSQGDGHYGYTF
TRBJ1-6,TRBV12-3/TRBV12-4,CASSLEAGSYNSPLHF
TRBJ2-7,TRBV6-1,CASRRGGRSYEQYF
TRBJ1-5,TRBV2,CASSDKWLAKGNQPQHF